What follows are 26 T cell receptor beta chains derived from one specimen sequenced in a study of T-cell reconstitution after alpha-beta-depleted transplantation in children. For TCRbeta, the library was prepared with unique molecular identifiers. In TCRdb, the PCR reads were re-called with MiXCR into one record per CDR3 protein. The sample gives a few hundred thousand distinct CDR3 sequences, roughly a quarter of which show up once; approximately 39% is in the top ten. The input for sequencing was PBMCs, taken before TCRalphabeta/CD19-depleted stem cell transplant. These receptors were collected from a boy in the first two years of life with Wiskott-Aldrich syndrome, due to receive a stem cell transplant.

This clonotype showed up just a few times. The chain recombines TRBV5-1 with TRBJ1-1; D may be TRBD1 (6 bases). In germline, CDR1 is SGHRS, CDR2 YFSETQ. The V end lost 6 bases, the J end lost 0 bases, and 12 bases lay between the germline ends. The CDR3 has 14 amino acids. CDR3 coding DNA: TGCGCCAGCACTCTGAGGGGGATGAACACTGAAGCTTTCTTT. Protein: CASTLRGMNTEAFF.

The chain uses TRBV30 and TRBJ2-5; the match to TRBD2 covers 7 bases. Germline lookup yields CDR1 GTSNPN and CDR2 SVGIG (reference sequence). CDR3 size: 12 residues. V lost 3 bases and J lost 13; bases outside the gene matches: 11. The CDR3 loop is CAWSGKVAGSYF. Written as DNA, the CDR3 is TGTGCCTGGAGCGGTAAAGTAGCGGGCTCGTACTTC.

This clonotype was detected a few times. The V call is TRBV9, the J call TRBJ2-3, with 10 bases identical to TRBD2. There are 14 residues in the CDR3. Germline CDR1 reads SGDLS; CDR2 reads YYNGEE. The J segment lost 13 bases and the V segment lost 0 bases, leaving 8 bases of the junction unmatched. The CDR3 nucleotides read TGTGCCAGCAGCGTAGGTCTAGCGGGAGCGAGCGAGTATTTT. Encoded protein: CASSVGLAGASEYF.

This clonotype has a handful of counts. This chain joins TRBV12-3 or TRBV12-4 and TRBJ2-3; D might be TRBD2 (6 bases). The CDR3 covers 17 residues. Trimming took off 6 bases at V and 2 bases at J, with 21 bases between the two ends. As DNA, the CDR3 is TGTGCCAGCAGCCACCCCCCTGAAGCGGGTAACACAGATACGCAGTATTTT. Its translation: CASSHPPEAGNTDTQYF.

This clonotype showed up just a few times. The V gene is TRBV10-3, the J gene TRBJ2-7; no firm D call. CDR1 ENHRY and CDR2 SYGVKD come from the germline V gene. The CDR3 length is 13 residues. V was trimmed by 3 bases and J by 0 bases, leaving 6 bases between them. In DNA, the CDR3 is TGTGCCATCAGTGACTTGCCCTCCTACGAGCAGTACTTC. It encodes CAISDLPSYEQYF.

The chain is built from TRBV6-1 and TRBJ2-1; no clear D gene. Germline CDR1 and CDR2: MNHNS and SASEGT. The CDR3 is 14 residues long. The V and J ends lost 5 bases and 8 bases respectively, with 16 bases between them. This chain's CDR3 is CASSPRALADEQFF. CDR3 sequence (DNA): TGTGCCAGCAGTCCTCGGGCCTTGGCGGATGAGCAGTTCTTC.

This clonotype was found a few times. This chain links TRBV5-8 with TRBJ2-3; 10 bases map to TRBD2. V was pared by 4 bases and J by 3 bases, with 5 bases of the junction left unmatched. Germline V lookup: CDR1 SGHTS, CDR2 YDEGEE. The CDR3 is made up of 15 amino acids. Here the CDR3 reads CASSPGLAATDTQYF. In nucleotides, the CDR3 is TGTGCCAGCAGCCCTGGACTAGCGGCTACAGATACGCAGTATTTT.

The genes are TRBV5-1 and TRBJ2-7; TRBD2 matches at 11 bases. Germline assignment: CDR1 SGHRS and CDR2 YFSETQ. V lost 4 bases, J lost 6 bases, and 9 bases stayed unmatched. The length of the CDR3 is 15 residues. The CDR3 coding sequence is TGCGCCAGCAGCCGTACTAGCGGGAGCTTTCGCGAGCAGTACTTC. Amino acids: CASSRTSGSFREQYF.

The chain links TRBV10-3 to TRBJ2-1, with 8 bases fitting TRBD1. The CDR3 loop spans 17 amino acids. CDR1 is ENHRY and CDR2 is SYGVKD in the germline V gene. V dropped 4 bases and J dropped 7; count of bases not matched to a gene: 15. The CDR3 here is CAISGASRTGSGNEQFF. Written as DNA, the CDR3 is TGTGCCATCAGTGGGGCTTCCAGGACAGGGTCTGGAAATGAGCAGTTCTTC.

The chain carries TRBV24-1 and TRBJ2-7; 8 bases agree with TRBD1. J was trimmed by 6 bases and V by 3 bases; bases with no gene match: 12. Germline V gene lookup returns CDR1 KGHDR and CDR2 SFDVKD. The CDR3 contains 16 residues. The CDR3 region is CATSDTRTGKVGEQYF. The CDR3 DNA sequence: TGTGCCACCAGTGATACGCGGACAGGGAAAGTGGGCGAGCAGTACTTC.

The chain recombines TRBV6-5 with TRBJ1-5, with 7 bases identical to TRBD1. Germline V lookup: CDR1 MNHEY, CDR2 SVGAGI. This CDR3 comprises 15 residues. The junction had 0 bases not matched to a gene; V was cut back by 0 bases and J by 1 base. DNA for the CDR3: TGTGCCAGCAGTTACTCCAGGGGGAGCAATCAGCCCCAGCATTTT. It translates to CASSYSRGSNQPQHF.

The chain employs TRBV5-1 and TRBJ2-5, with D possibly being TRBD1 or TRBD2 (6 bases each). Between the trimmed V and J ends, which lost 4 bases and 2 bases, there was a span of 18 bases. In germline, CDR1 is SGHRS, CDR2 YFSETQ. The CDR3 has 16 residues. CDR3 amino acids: CASSLPRGHQQETQYF. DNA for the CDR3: TGCGCCAGCAGCCTTCCGCGGGGACACCAACAAGAGACCCAGTACTTC.

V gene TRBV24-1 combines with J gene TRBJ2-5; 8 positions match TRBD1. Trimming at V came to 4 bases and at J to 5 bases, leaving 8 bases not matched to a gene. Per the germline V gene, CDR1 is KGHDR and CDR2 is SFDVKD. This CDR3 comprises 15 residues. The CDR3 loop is CATSEPRGREETQYF. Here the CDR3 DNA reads TGTGCCACCAGTGAACCCAGGGGGCGCGAGGAGACCCAGTACTTC.

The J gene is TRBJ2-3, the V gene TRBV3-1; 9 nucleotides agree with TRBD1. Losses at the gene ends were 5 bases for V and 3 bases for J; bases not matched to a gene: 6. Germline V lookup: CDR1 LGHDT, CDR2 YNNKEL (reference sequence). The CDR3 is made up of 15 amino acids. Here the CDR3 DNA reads TGTGCCAGCAGCATCGGGACAGGGAGAACAGATACGCAGTATTTT. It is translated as CASSIGTGRTDTQYF.

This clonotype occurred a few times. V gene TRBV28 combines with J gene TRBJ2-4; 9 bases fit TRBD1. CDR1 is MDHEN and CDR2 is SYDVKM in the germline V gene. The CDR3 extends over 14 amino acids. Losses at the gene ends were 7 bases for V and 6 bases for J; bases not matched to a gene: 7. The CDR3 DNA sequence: TGTGCCAGCAATTCCTTGGACAGGGGAAACATTCAGTACTTC. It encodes CASNSLDRGNIQYF.

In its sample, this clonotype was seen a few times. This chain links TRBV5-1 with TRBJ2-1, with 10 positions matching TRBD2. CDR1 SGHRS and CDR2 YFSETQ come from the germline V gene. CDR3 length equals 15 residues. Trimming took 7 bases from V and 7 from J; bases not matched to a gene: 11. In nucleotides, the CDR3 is TGCGCCAGCTCGTTCAGCGGGAGGGCCTTAAATGAGCAGTTCTTC. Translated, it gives CASSFSGRALNEQFF.

The CDR3 DNA reads TGCAGTGCTAGAGGGGATAAGGGTCCTATTGGCGCTTTCTTT. This sequence encodes CSARGDKGPIGAFF. V usage is TRBV20-1 and J usage is TRBJ1-1; no clear D. Germline assignment: CDR1 DFQATT and CDR2 SNEGSKA (reference sequence). Between the trimmed V and J ends, which lost 1 base and 11 bases, there was a span of 20 bases. The CDR3 length is 14 residues.

Written as DNA, the CDR3 is TGCGCCAGCAGCTTGGAGGCGGGAGGGCTTTTCTGGGACGAGCAGTACTTC. This sequence encodes CASSLEAGGLFWDEQYF. The chain uses TRBV5-1 and TRBJ2-7; 9 bases fit TRBD2. CDR3 length equals 17 residues. J gave up 5 bases and V 0 bases, and 12 bases lay outside the gene matches. Per the germline V gene, CDR1 is SGHRS and CDR2 is YFSETQ.

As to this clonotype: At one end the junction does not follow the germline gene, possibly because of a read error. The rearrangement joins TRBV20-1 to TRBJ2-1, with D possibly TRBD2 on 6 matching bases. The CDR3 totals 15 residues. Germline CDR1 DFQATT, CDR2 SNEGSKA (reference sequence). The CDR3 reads CCARVRLGPYNEQFF. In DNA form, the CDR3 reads TGCTGTGCTAGAGTAAGACTAGGCCCTTACAATGAGCAGTTCTTC.

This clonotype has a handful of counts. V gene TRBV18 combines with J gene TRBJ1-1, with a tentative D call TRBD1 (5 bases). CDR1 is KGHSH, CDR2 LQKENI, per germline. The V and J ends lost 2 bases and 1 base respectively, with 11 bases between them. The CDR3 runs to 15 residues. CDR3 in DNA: TGTGCCAGCTCACCATTTTCAGGGAGGAACACTGAAGCTTTCTTT. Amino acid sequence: CASSPFSGRNTEAFF.

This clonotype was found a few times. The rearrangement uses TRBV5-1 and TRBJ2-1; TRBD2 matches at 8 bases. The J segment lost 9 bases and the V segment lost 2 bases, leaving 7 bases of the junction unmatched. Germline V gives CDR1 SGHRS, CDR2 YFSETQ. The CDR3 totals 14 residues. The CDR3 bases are TGCGCCAGCAGCTTAGCGGGAGCCTCCCTTGAGCAGTTCTTC. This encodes CASSLAGASLEQFF.

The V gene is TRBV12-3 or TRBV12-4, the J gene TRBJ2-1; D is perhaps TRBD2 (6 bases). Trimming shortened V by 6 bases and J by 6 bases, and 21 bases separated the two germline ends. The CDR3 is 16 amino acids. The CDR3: CASRGAGLTLFNEQFF. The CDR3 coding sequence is TGTGCCAGCAGAGGAGCGGGCCTTACCCTTTTCAATGAGCAGTTCTTC.

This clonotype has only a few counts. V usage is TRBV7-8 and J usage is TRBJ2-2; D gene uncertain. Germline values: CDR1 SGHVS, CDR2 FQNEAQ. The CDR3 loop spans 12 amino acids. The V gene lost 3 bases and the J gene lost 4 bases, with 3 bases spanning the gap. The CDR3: CASSFVTGELFF. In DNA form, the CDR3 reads TGTGCCAGCAGCTTCGTCACCGGGGAGCTGTTTTTT.

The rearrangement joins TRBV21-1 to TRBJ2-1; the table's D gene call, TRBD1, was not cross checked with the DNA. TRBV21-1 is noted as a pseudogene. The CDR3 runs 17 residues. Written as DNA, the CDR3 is TGTGCCAGCAGCATCCCCTTGGGGGACAGGGGAGACAATGAGCAGTTCTTC. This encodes CASSIPLGDRGDNEQFF.

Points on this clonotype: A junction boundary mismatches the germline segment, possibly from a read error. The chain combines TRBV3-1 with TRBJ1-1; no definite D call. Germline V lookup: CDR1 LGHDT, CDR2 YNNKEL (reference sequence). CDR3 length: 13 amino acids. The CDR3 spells CASSQVQYTVAFF. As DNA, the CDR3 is TGTGCCAGCAGCCAAGTACAGTACACTGTAGCTTTCTTT.

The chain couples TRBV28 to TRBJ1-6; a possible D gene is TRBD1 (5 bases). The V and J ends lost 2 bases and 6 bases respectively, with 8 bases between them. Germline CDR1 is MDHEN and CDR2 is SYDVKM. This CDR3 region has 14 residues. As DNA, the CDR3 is TGTGCCAGCAGTTTACCAGGGTCTAATTCACCCCTCCACTTT. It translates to CASSLPGSNSPLHF.